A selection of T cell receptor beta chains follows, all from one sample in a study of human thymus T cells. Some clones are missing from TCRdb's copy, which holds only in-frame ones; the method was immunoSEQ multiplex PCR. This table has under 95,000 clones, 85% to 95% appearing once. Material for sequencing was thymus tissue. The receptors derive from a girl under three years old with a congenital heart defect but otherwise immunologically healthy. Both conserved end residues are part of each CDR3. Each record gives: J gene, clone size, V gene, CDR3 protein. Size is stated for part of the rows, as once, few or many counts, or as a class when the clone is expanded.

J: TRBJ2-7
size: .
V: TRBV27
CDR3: CASSLVGTSGSWGYEQYF

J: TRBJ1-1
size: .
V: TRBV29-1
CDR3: CSVDPGPKGDTEAFF

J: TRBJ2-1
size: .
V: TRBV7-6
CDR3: CASSLGERRVEQFF

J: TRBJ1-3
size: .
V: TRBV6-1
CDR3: CASSERDTIRRGNTIYF

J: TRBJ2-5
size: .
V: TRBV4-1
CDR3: CASSPGTSGKETQYF

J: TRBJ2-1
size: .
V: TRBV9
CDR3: CASSAHLAGKGYNEQFF

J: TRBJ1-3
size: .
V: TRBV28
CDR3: CASSCRGNTIYF

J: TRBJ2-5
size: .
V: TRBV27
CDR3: CASRPGGRNQETQYF

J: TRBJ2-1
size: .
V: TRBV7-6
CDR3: CASSRREPAVDEQFF

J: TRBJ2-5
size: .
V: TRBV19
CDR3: CASSIVPGRSPPGTQYF

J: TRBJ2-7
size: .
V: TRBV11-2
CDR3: CASTPTGQTGYEQYF

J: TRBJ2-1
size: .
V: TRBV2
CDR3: CAILVQGKVTNEQFF

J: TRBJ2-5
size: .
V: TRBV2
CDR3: CASSEGDRGRRETQYF

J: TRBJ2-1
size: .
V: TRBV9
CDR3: CASSVSGRTNEQFF

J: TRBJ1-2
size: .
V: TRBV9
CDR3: CASSVEGAEGRGHYGYTF

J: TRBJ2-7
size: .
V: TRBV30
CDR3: CAWSLQGNNYEQYF

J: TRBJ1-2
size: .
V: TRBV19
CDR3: CASSVTGFLYGYTF

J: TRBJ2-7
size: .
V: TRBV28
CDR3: CASSLAPGGDRRMYF

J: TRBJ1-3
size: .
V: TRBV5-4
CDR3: CASSSPVRDSGNTIYF

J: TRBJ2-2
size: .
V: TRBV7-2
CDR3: CASSLPAVGLDTGELFF

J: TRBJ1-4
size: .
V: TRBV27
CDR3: CASGLGGGDEKLFF

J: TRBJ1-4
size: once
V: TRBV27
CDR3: CASSCQGAKGEKLFF